Described below is a single TCR beta chain sequence and its context. These data are taken from a study of blood T cell repertoires in COVID-19. Between the trimmed V and J ends, which lost 1 base and 4 bases, there was a span of 14 bases. Germline V gene sequence: CDR1 MGHDK, CDR2 SYGVNS. CDR3 length equals 15 residues. Assay used: immunoSEQ multiplex PCR; TCRdb lists only in-frame clones, some missing. The profile shows fewer than 350,000 clones, 75% to 90% of them singletons. Assignment of participants to cohorts was predicated upon participant-reported clinical history. Specimen: PBMCs or T cells enriched from blood (not recorded which). This TCR was sampled from a man between 60 and 75 years old who had recovered from COVID-19. The chain joins TRBV25-1 to TRBJ2-7, with D possibly being TRBD1 (5 bases). The DNA for the CDR3 is TGTGCCAGCAGTGAATTGAGTGGACACTCTTACGAGCAGTACTTC. It codes for CASSELSGHSYEQYF.